The 17 T cell receptor beta chains below were found in one sample sequenced in a study of cytotoxic CD8 clonotypes in ibrutinib-treated CLL. Generated by immunoSEQ multiplex PCR, the TCRdb table keeps only in-frame clones and is missing some. This sample has over 100,000 clones, with 70% to 90% found just once. Source: PBMCs, taken after 24 months of ibrutinib treatment. The receptors stem from a human donor with chronic lymphocytic leukemia.

The rearrangement links TRBV27 to TRBJ1-4; D uncertain. V was pared by 6 bases and J by 8 bases, with 13 bases between. CDR3 length: 13 residues. CDR1 MNHEY and CDR2 SMNVEV come from the germline V gene (reference sequence). CDR3 DNA sequence: TGTGCCAGCAGAGTCCTAAGCGGGGAAAAACTGTTTTTT. Translating it yields CASRVLSGEKLFF.

The rearrangement uses TRBV7-3 and TRBJ2-5; D gene uncertain. V was cut by 8 bases and J by 5 bases, with 12 bases left in between. Germline V gives CDR1 SGHTA, CDR2 FQGTGA. This CDR3 has 12 residues. CDR3 amino acids: CASSPTGETQYF. The DNA for the CDR3 is TGTGCCAGCTCGCCAACCGGGGAGACCCAGTACTTC. Complete variable domain (other parts from reference TRBV7-3 and TRBJ2-5): GAGVSQTPSNKVTEKGKYVELRCDPISGHTALYWYRQSLGQGPEFLIYFQGTGAADDSGLPNDRFFAVRPEGSVSTLKIQRTERGDSAVYLCASSPTGETQYFGPGTRLLVL.

The rearrangement joins TRBV6-5 to TRBJ1-3, with D unresolved. CDR1 is MNHEY, CDR2 SVGAGI, per germline. V lost 9 bases, J lost 4 bases, and 16 bases lay in between. The CDR3 runs 14 residues. CDR3 loop: CASKSLIGGNTIYF. The DNA of the CDR3 is TGTGCCAGTAAAAGCCTCATAGGAGGAAACACCATATATTTT.

V and J are TRBV7-8 and TRBJ2-3; D might be TRBD1 (6 bases). The CDR3 sequence is 14 residues long. Germline CDR1 reads SGHVS; CDR2 reads FQNEAQ. Trimming took off 7 bases at V and 2 bases at J, with 13 bases between the two ends. CDR3 DNA sequence: TGTGCCAGCAACCAGGACAGCCTCACAGATACGCAGTATTTT. Translation gives CASNQDSLTDTQYF.

The gene calls are TRBV19 and TRBJ2-3; maybe TRBD1 (7 bases). Between the trimmed V and J ends, which lost 3 bases and 4 bases, there was a span of 14 bases. CDR3 length: 15 residues. CDR1 is LNHDA, CDR2 SQIVND, per germline (reference sequence). The CDR3 DNA follows: TGTGCCAGTAGTATGGGCAGGGGGGCCCCAGATACGCAGTATTTT. It translates to CASSMGRGAPDTQYF.

V gene TRBV29-1 combines with J gene TRBJ2-1; D possibly corresponds to TRBD2 (6 bases). The germline V gene encodes CDR1 SQVTM and CDR2 ANQGSEA. The CDR3 runs 14 residues. Trimming left V 6 bases short and J 0 bases short, with 12 bases between. CDR3 amino acids: CSVGGRGSYNEQFF. The CDR3, as DNA: TGCAGCGTCGGGGGACGGGGCTCCTACAATGAGCAGTTCTTC.

This chain uses TRBV12-5 with TRBJ1-1; 10 bases match TRBD1. Germline CDR1 LGHNT, CDR2 FRNRAP. V lost 9 bases to trimming and J lost 1 base; unmatched junction nucleotides: 2. This CDR3 is built from 13 residues. The CDR3, as DNA: TGTGCTAGGGGACAGGGGAGGAACACTGAAGCTTTCTTT. Translated: CARGQGRNTEAFF.

This sequence joins TRBV7-8 and TRBJ2-5, with no clear D. CDR3 length: 13 residues. Germline-derived CDR1 and CDR2 are SGHVS and FQNEAQ. Between the trimmed V and J ends, which lost 2 bases and 4 bases, there was a span of 8 bases. The CDR3 DNA reads as TGTGCCAGCAGCTTAAGCGAGCGAGAGACCCAGTACTTC. It codes for CASSLSERETQYF.

The chain employs TRBV5-1 and TRBJ2-3, with TRBD2 matching 10 bases. The CDR3 totals 13 residues. Germline CDR1 reads SGHRS; CDR2 reads YFSETQ. Trimming took 7 bases from V and 5 from J; bases not matched to a gene: 4. The CDR3 sequence is CASSSGSGDTQYF. CDR3 sequence (DNA): TGCGCCAGCTCTAGCGGGAGTGGAGATACGCAGTATTTT. Together with reference TRBV5-1 and TRBJ2-3, the CDR3 gives the full variable domain: KAGVTQTPRYLIKTRGQQVTLSCSPISGHRSVSWYQQTPGQGLQFLFEYFSETQRNKGNFPGRFSGRQFSNSRSEMNVSTLELGDSALYLCASSSGSGDTQYFGPGTRLTVL.

The rearrangement uses TRBV6-1 and TRBJ2-1; TRBD2 matches at 13 bases. Per germline, CDR1 MNHNS and CDR2 SASEGT. V shed 4 bases, J shed 8 bases, and the junction held 5 bases outside the gene matches. The CDR3 contains 15 residues. As DNA, the CDR3 is TGTGCCAGCAGTGCCGGACTAGCGGGGGACGATGAGCAGTTCTTC. Amino acid sequence: CASSAGLAGDDEQFF.

The gene calls are TRBV7-2 and TRBJ2-3, with 10 bases lining up with TRBD2. Germline CDR1 reads SGHTA; CDR2 reads FQGNSA. This CDR3 spans 16 amino acids. Trimming took 4 bases from V and 3 from J; bases not matched to a gene: 7. CDR3 in DNA: TGTGCCAGCAGCTCCGCTAGCGGGAGAAGAACAGATACGCAGTATTTT. Protein product: CASSSASGRRTDTQYF.

V is TRBV7-2 and J is TRBJ1-2; D remains unclear. CDR3 length: 13 residues. Germline V gene lookup returns CDR1 SGHTA and CDR2 FQGNSA. V was shortened by 2 bases and J by 6 bases, with 10 bases between the two germline ends. CDR3 bases: TGTGCCAGCAGCTTACGGGTCGGGAATGGCTACACCTTC. Translation: CASSLRVGNGYTF. Drawing the rest from reference TRBV7-2 and TRBJ1-2, the complete variable domain is GAGVSQSPSNKVTEKGKDVELRCDPISGHTALYWYRQSLGQGLEFLIYFQGNSAPDKSGLPSDRFSAERTGGSVSTLTIQRTQQEDSAVYLCASSLRVGNGYTFGSGTRLTVV.

The chain joins TRBV7-2 to TRBJ1-1; 7 bases line up with TRBD1. Germline CDR1 is SGHTA and CDR2 is FQGNSA. J lost 5 bases, V lost 3 bases, and 6 bases had no gene match. The CDR3 is made up of 14 amino acids. Here the CDR3 reads CASSFFDRETEAFF. The CDR3 DNA follows: TGTGCCAGCAGCTTCTTTGACAGGGAGACTGAAGCTTTCTTT.

The chain links TRBV4-3 to TRBJ2-3; D is unclear. Germline loops: CDR1 LGHNA, CDR2 YSLEER. V lost 2 bases and J lost 6, with 9 bases in between. This CDR3 has 13 residues. CDR3 amino acids: CASSQYIQDTQYF. The CDR3 DNA sequence: TGCGCCAGCAGCCAATACATTCAGGATACGCAGTATTTT.

The CDR3 nucleotides read TGTGCCAGCAGCTTTAACCGGGACCCCCGGGCAGATACGCAGTATTTT. Translated: CASSFNRDPRADTQYF. This chain joins TRBV5-4 and TRBJ2-3; D possibly uses TRBD1 or TRBD2 (5 bases each). CDR3 length: 16 residues. Per the germline V gene, CDR1 is SGHNT and CDR2 is YYREEE (reference sequence). The V end was cut by 2 bases, the J end by 4 bases, with 17 bases between.

The chain recombines TRBV28 with TRBJ2-7, with D perhaps assigned TRBD1 or TRBD2 (5 bases each). V was pared by 7 bases and J by 2 bases, with 15 bases between. Germline loops: CDR1 MDHEN, CDR2 SYDVKM. This CDR3 contains 14 residues. The CDR3 region is CASTEGSTTYEQYF. The CDR3 DNA is TGTGCCAGCACCGAGGGGTCTACGACCTACGAGCAGTACTTC. Complete variable domain (other parts from reference TRBV28 and TRBJ2-7): DVKVTQSSRYLVKRTGEKVFLECVQDMDHENMFWYRQDPGLGLRLIYFSYDVKMKEKGDIPEGYSVSREKKERFSLILESASTNQTSMYLCASTEGSTTYEQYFGPGTRLTVT.

The rearrangement uses TRBV4-2 and TRBJ2-7; D not certain. Trimming left V 8 bases short and J 9 bases short, with 8 bases between. The CDR3 contains 9 residues. CDR1 is LGHNA and CDR2 is YNFKEQ in the germline V gene. This CDR3 is CASRSGQYF. The CDR3 bases are TGTGCCAGCCGCTCAGGGCAGTACTTC.